The entry below gives a single T cell receptor (beta chain) sequence along with its context. Per the original methods: By means of reference gene primer amplification, nucleated cell counts were estimated. The repertoire was sequenced with immunoSEQ multiplex PCR; TCRdb's copy has only in-frame clones and lacks some. Clone size and V and J calls were adopted from that table, with D and trimming inferred from the DNA. The table includes about 300,000 clones, about 88% detected once. After removal of 7 bases from V and 6 bases from J, the junction contained 9 bases not matched to a gene. The CDR3 runs 14 residues. Germline V gene sequence: CDR1 MNHEY, CDR2 SVGAGI. The sample belongs to a study of blood T cell repertoires in COVID-19. Study summary: From T cells, B-cell-depleted T cells, or PBMCs came the material, which was cDNA or gDNA.

The receptor comes from a man aged 65 to 79 with acute or convalescent COVID-19. Sequenced material: peripheral blood. The chain employs TRBV6-5 and TRBJ2-7, with 10 bases aligning to TRBD1. CDR3 bases: TGTGCCAGCATCTTGGGACAGGGGTTAGGCGAGCAGTACTTC. Protein product: CASILGQGLGEQYF.